The next 30 T cell receptor beta chains were all read from a single sample in a study of beta chain features in type 1 diabetes. Study-wide findings and caveats: Researchers report that Type 1 diabetes patients had moderately but significantly shorter TCRB CDR3s across all four CD4+ subsets.

The sequenced template was cDNA made from the entire isolated RNA. TCRdb's copy holds only in-frame clones and misses some; the assay was immunoSEQ multiplex PCR. The repertoire includes hundreds of thousands of clones, over 10% of them detected once, and approximately 0.022% sits in the top ten. Antigens of these TCRs are unknown. Sequencing was carried out using naive CD4+ T cells from blood. All receptors derive from a man in his late teens or twenties with type 1 diabetes.

The chain couples TRBV6-5 to TRBJ1-1; weak D call: TRBD1 (5 bases). Looked up from germline, CDR1 is MNHEY and CDR2 is SVGAGI. This CDR3 has 13 amino acids. V lost 8 bases, J lost 6 bases, and 16 bases lay in between. This CDR3 reads CASRTGQVSEAFF. CDR3 nucleotide sequence: TGTGCCAGCCGAACCGGACAAGTTTCTGAAGCTTTCTTT.

The chain couples TRBV6-5 to TRBJ2-7; tentatively, D is TRBD1 (5 bases). Trimming cost V 5 bases and J 7 bases, with 15 bases left between them. The CDR3 covers 13 residues. Germline CDR1 MNHEY, CDR2 SVGAGI. CDR3 protein: CASSAGPGLEQYF. CDR3 nucleotides: TGTGCCAGCAGTGCCGGGCCAGGGTTAGAGCAGTACTTC.

The chain has TRBV4-1 and TRBJ1-6; possible D gene TRBD1, 5 bases. Between the trimmed V and J ends, which lost 0 bases and 11 bases, there was a span of 23 bases. The CDR3 length is 18 residues. Germline loops: CDR1 MGHRA, CDR2 YSYEKL. The CDR3 region is CASSQDNDEWRLGAPLHF. CDR3 sequence (DNA): TGCGCCAGCAGCCAAGATAACGACGAGTGGCGGTTAGGGGCACCCCTCCACTTT.

This clone was seen only a few times. The rearrangement links TRBV5-1 to TRBJ2-1; 11 bases are a match to TRBD1. Germline V gene data show CDR1 as SGHRS and CDR2 as YFSETQ. The CDR3 totals 15 residues. The V gene end was trimmed by 1 base and the J gene end by 9 bases; junction bases not matched to a gene: 6. The CDR3 coding sequence is TGCGCCAGCAGCTTGTCTGGACAGGGGGCAGGTGAGCAGTTCTTC. It specifies CASSLSGQGAGEQFF.

In its sample, this clone was seen a few times. The chain is built from TRBV28 and TRBJ2-3, with 8 bases lining up with TRBD1. Germline CDR1 is MDHEN and CDR2 is SYDVKM. The CDR3 length is 15 residues. Unmatched junction bases numbered 1, after V lost 0 bases and J lost 2 bases. The CDR3 here is CASSLWTGATDTQYF. CDR3 nucleotide sequence: TGTGCCAGCAGTTTATGGACAGGGGCCACAGATACGCAGTATTTT. The entire variable domain, with the rest obtained from reference TRBV28 and TRBJ2-3, is as follows: DVKVTQSSRYLVKRTGEKVFLECVQDMDHENMFWYRQDPGLGLRLIYFSYDVKMKEKGDIPEGYSVSREKKERFSLILESASTNQTSMYLCASSLWTGATDTQYFGPGTRLTVL.

This clone was seen only a few times. J is TRBJ2-5 and V is TRBV29-1; D remains ambiguous. Trimming left V 3 bases short and J 5 bases short, with 7 bases between. The V gene's germline CDR1 is SQVTM and CDR2 ANQGSEA. This CDR3 has 11 amino acids. CDR3 amino acids: CSVDPSETQYF. The CDR3 bases are TGCAGCGTTGATCCCTCGGAGACCCAGTACTTC.

This clone turned up a few times. The chain employs TRBV18 and TRBJ1-2; 8 nucleotides match TRBD1. Germline lookup yields CDR1 KGHSH and CDR2 LQKENI. This CDR3 contains 12 residues. Unmatched junction bases numbered 5, after V lost 6 bases and J lost 8 bases. Here the CDR3 DNA reads TGTGCCAGCTCGCCCGGGACAGGCGGCTACACCTTC. It is translated as CASSPGTGGYTF.

This clone has only a few counts. Here the CDR3 DNA reads TGCGCCAGCTCCTCCATGGACCGGTCTGACCAAGAGACCCAGTACTTC. Protein product: CASSSMDRSDQETQYF. The V and J genes are TRBV5-1 and TRBJ2-5; D unclear. The CDR3 consists of 16 residues. V dropped 7 bases and J dropped 0 bases, with 19 bases sitting between them. CDR1 and CDR2 (germline): SGHRS, YFSETQ.

This clone was counted a few times. The CDR3 DNA sequence: TGTGCCAGCAGACCCACAGGGCAGGCGAATGAAGCTTTCTTT. Translated: CASRPTGQANEAFF. This chain joins TRBV5-6 and TRBJ1-1, with D possibly matching TRBD1 (6 bases). In germline, CDR1 is SGHDT, CDR2 YYEEEE. V lost 5 bases and J lost 7, with 18 bases in between. The CDR3 loop spans 14 amino acids.

This clone was recorded a few times. The chain couples TRBV19 to TRBJ1-5, with D possibly TRBD1 on 6 matching bases. With 9 bases removed from V and 9 bases from J, the gap between germline ends came to 18 bases. The CDR3 sequence is 13 residues long. Germline V CDR1 and CDR2: LNHDA, SQIVND (reference sequence). The CDR3 sequence: CASRTQEGGPQHF. The CDR3 DNA is TGTGCCAGCAGGACACAGGAAGGGGGGCCCCAGCATTTT. The variable domain in full, completed from reference TRBV19 and TRBJ1-5, reads DGGITQSPKYLFRKEGQNVTLSCEQNLNHDAMYWYRQDPGQGLRLIYYSQIVNDFQKGDIAEGYSVSREKKESFPLTVTSAQKNPTAFYLCASRTQEGGPQHFGDGTRLSIL.

V gene TRBV10-3 combines with J gene TRBJ2-2, with a tentative D call TRBD2 (6 bases). CDR1 is ENHRY, CDR2 SYGVKD, per germline. The germline V and J ends were trimmed by 6 bases and 6 bases, with 17 bases remaining between them. There are 15 residues in the CDR3. This chain's CDR3 is CAIRTGTAGSGELFF. The CDR3 nucleotides read TGTGCCATCAGAACCGGGACCGCGGGGTCCGGGGAGCTGTTTTTT.

Only a few counts were recorded for this clone. The chain couples TRBV30 to TRBJ1-5; the match to TRBD1 covers 11 bases. Germline V gene sequence: CDR1 GTSNPN, CDR2 SVGIG (reference sequence). With 5 bases clipped from V and 8 bases from J, the junction kept 8 bases outside the gene matches. There are 14 residues in the CDR3. The CDR3 DNA follows: TGTGCCTGGGGATCGGGACAGGGGGACAAGCCCCAGCATTTT. Its translation: CAWGSGQGDKPQHF.

This clone was detected a few times. This rearrangement joins TRBV2 to TRBJ2-1; weak D call: TRBD1 (6 bases). The CDR3 consists of 14 residues. Germline values: CDR1 SNHLY, CDR2 FYNNEI. Trimming cost V 10 bases and J 4 bases, with 17 bases left between them. The CDR3 here is CATSGTTMYNEQFF. DNA of the CDR3: TGTGCCACCTCAGGGACAACCATGTACAATGAGCAGTTCTTC.

This clone was counted between two and nine times. The rearrangement uses TRBV30 and TRBJ2-7; 10 bases fit TRBD1. Per the germline V gene, CDR1 is GTSNPN and CDR2 is SVGIG (reference sequence). The J segment lost 5 bases and the V segment lost 2 bases, leaving 9 bases of the junction unmatched. This CDR3 spans 15 amino acids. CDR3 bases: TGTGCCTGGAGTCGGGGGACAGGGGCGGTGGACGAGCAGTACTTC. Its translation is CAWSRGTGAVDEQYF.

This clone was observed a handful of times. The chain recombines TRBV28 with TRBJ1-5; D is unclear. Trimming stripped 5 bases from V and 5 bases from J, with 4 bases between. Germline V CDR1 and CDR2: MDHEN, SYDVKM. The CDR3 loop spans 11 amino acids. CDR3 amino acids: CASSVDQPQHF. In DNA form, the CDR3 reads TGTGCCAGCAGTGTTGATCAGCCCCAGCATTTT.

The chain couples TRBV19 to TRBJ2-1; 9 bases line up with TRBD2. Germline trimming cut 9 bases from V and 6 bases from J; bases unmatched to any gene: 12. CDR1 is LNHDA and CDR2 is SQIVND in the germline V gene (reference sequence). The CDR3 runs to 15 residues. CDR3 DNA sequence: TGTGCCAGCAGAAAGGGGGCTAGCGGGGTCAATGAGCAGTTCTTC. As protein: CASRKGASGVNEQFF.

This clone was counted between two and nine times. This chain connects TRBV5-1 to TRBJ2-4; D is undetermined. Germline V gene lookup returns CDR1 SGHRS and CDR2 YFSETQ. This CDR3 is built from 14 residues. The V end was cut by 0 bases, the J end by 5 bases, with 9 bases between. CDR3 DNA sequence: TGCGCCAGCAGCTTGGGACCCCAAGAAAACATTCAGTACTTC. This encodes CASSLGPQENIQYF.

This clone was detected only a few times. This chain joins TRBV5-6 and TRBJ2-5, with TRBD2 matching over 10 bases. The CDR3 is made up of 14 amino acids. Germline trimming cut 4 bases from V and 5 bases from J; bases unmatched to any gene: 5. The germline V gene encodes CDR1 SGHDT and CDR2 YYEEEE. In nucleotides, the CDR3 is TGTGCCAGCAGCGTAGGGACTAGCGCGGAGACCCAGTACTTC. Translating gives CASSVGTSAETQYF.

The rearrangement joins TRBV6-5 to TRBJ2-7; 10 bases match TRBD1. After removal of 6 bases from V and 4 bases from J, the junction contained 9 bases not matched to a gene. CDR3 length equals 15 residues. CDR1 is MNHEY and CDR2 is SVGAGI in the germline V gene. CDR3 in amino acids: CASSLRWGQGYEQYF. DNA for the CDR3: TGTGCCAGCAGCCTACGGTGGGGACAGGGGTACGAGCAGTACTTC.

The V and J genes are TRBV2 and TRBJ2-1, with TRBD2 identical over 9 bases. Germline V gives CDR1 SNHLY, CDR2 FYNNEI. Unmatched junction bases numbered 6, after V lost 4 bases and J lost 2 bases. CDR3 length: 16 amino acids. CDR3 DNA sequence: TGTGCCAGCAGTGGTTTAAGCGGGGGGACCTACAATGAGCAGTTCTTC. Protein sequence: CASSGLSGGTYNEQFF.

The chain links TRBV7-3 to TRBJ1-2, with 9 bases lining up with TRBD1. J lost 7 bases, V lost 4 bases, and 7 bases had no gene match. Germline V gene data show CDR1 as SGHTA and CDR2 as FQGTGA. The CDR3 is 14 amino acids. The CDR3 region has the DNA TGTGCCAGCAGCTCACCGGACAGGGGTACTGGCTACACCTTC. Amino acids: CASSSPDRGTGYTF.

This clone showed up just a few times. The sample contains more than one DNA sequence encoding this CDR3. V and J are TRBV5-4 and TRBJ2-5, with no clear D. Germline V gene sequence: CDR1 SGHNT, CDR2 YYREEE (reference sequence). The CDR3 is made up of 11 amino acids. Between the trimmed V and J ends, which lost 4 bases and 2 bases, there was a span of 3 bases. In nucleotides, the CDR3 is TGTGCCAGCAGCGTTCAAGAGACCCAGTACTTC. Amino acids: CASSVQETQYF.

This clone showed up just a few times. This chain joins TRBV30 and TRBJ1-2; no clear D gene. Germline CDR1 and CDR2: GTSNPN and SVGIG (reference sequence). The CDR3 is made up of 13 amino acids. Trimming pared 5 bases from V and 7 bases from J, leaving 17 bases between. The CDR3 protein is CAWSDRDRGGYTF. In DNA, the CDR3 is TGTGCCTGGTCGGACCGGGATCGGGGTGGCTACACCTTC.

This clone was recorded a few times. The chain is built from TRBV9 and TRBJ2-5; 7 bases line up with TRBD1. The CDR3 extends over 14 amino acids. Unmatched junction bases numbered 4, after V lost 0 bases and J lost 5 bases. The germline CDR1 and CDR2 sequences are SGDLS and YYNGEE. CDR3 bases: TGTGCCAGCAGCGTAGGGGCGGACAGGGAGACCCAGTACTTC. Protein sequence: CASSVGADRETQYF. Variable domain in full (rest from reference TRBV9 and TRBJ2-5): DSGVTQTPKHLITATGQRVTLRCSPRSGDLSVYWYQQSLDQGLQFLIQYYNGEERAKGNILERFSAQQFPDLHSELNLSSLELGDSALYFCASSVGADRETQYFGPGTRLLVL.

The sample holds a few counts of this clone. The gene calls are TRBV14 and TRBJ1-1; a possible D gene is TRBD1 (5 bases). Germline loops: CDR1 SGHDN, CDR2 FVKESK. CDR3 length: 15 residues. V dropped 1 base and J dropped 6 bases, with 15 bases sitting between them. The CDR3 DNA sequence: TGTGCCAGCAGCCAAGTCCCCGGGACCGGCTCTGAAGCTTTCTTT. Protein: CASSQVPGTGSEAFF.

This sequence joins TRBV6-5 and TRBJ1-4, with 7 positions matching TRBD1. V dropped 6 bases and J dropped 4; count of bases not matched to a gene: 5. Per germline, CDR1 MNHEY and CDR2 SVGAGI. The CDR3 runs to 14 residues. The CDR3 loop reads CASSRDSRNEKLFF. Here the CDR3 DNA reads TGTGCCAGCAGCCGGGACAGCCGTAATGAAAAACTGTTTTTT.

As for this clone: No conserved phenylalanine or tryptophan is present at the end of the CDR3, so a read error is the likely explanation. Because the CDR3's place on the DNA is in doubt, the DNA is left out and the CDR3 is given as listed by TCRdb. The V call is TRBV23-1, the J call TRBJ1-2. TRBV23-1 belongs to the ORF category, with a function that is uncertain. The CDR3 has 12 amino acids, counting both end residues. CDR3 residues: CASSQKEAERLT.

This CDR3 is CASSYSRQGFNEKLFF. The CDR3 DNA follows: TGTGCCAGCAGTTACTCACGCCAGGGCTTTAATGAAAAACTGTTTTTT. The chain recombines TRBV6-5 with TRBJ1-4, with D possibly TRBD1 on 5 matching bases. Germline CDR1 MNHEY, CDR2 SVGAGI. This CDR3 spans 16 amino acids. Trimming took off 0 bases at V and 4 bases at J, with 12 bases between the two ends.

The sample holds a few counts of this clone. The CDR3 sequence is CASSQGQGLATNEKLFF. CDR3 coding DNA: TGCGCCAGCAGCCAGGGACAGGGGTTGGCAACTAATGAAAAACTGTTTTTT. The V gene is TRBV4-1, the J gene TRBJ1-4, with 10 bases matching TRBD1. Germline V gene lookup returns CDR1 MGHRA and CDR2 YSYEKL. This CDR3 contains 17 residues. With 3 bases clipped from V and 0 bases from J, the junction kept 4 bases outside the gene matches.

The chain uses TRBV18 and TRBJ2-3; D gene ambiguous. With 3 bases removed from V and 0 bases from J, the gap between germline ends came to 7 bases. Germline V gene lookup returns CDR1 KGHSH and CDR2 LQKENI. The CDR3 loop spans 14 amino acids. The CDR3: CASSPGVSTDTQYF. DNA of the CDR3: TGTGCCAGCTCACCTGGGGTCAGCACAGATACGCAGTATTTT.